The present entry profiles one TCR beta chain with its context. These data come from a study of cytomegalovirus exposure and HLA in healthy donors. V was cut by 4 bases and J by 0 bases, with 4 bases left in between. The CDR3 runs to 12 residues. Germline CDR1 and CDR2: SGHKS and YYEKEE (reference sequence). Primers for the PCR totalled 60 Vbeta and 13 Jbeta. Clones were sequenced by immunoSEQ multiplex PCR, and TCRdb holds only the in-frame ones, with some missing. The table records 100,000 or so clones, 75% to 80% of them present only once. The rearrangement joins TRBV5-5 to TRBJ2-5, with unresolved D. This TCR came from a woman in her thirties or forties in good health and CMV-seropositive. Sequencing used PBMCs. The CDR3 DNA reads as TGTGCCAGCAGCCAGAACCAAGAGACCCAGTACTTC. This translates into CASSQNQETQYF.